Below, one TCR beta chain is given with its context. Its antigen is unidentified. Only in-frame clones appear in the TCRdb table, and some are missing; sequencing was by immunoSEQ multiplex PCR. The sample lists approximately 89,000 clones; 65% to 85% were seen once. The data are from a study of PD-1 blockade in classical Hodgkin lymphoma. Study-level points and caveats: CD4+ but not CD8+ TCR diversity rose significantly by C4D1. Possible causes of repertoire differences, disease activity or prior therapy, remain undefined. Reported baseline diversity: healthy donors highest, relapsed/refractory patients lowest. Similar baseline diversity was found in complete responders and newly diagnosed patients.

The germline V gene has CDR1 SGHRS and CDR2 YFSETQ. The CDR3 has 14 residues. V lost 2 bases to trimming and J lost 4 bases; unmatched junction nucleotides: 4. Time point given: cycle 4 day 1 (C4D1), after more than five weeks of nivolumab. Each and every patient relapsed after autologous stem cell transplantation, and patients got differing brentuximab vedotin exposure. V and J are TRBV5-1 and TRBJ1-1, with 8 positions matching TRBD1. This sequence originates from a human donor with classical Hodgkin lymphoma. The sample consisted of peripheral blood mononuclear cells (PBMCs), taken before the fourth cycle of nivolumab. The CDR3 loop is CASSFRQGTTEAFF. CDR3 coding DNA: TGCGCCAGCAGCTTCCGACAGGGGACCACTGAAGCTTTCTTT.